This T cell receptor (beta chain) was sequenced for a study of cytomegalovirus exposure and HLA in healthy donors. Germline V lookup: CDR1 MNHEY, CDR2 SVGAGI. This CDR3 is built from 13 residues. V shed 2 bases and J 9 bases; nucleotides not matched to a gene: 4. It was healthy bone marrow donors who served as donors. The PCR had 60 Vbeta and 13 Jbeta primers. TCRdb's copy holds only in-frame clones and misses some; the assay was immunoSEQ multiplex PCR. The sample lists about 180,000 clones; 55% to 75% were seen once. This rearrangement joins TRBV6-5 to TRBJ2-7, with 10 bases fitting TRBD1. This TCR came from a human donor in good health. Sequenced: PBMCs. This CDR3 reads CASSYGTGVGQYF. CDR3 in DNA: TGTGCCAGCAGTTACGGGACAGGGGTCGGGCAGTACTTC.